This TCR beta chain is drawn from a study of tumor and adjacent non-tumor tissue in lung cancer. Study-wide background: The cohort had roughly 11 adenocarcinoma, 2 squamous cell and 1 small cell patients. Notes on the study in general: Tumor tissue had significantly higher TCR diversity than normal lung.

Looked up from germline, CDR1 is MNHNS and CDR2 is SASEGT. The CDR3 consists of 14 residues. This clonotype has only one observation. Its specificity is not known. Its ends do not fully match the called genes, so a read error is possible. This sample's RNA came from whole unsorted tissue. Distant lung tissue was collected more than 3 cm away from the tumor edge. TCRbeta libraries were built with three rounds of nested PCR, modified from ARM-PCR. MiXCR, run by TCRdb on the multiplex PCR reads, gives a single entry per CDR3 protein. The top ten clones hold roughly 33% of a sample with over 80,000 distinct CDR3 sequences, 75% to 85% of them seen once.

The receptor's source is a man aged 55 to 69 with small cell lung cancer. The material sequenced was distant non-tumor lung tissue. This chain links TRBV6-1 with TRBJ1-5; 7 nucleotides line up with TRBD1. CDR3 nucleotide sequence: TGTGCCAGCATTACTGACAGGGCCAATCAGCCTCAGCACTTT. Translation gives CASITDRANQPQHF.